The 8 T cell receptor beta chains listed next were all sequenced from one sample in a study of read filtering for tumor transcriptome and immune sequencing. Molecular barcoded adaptors covering alpha/delta and beta/gamma chains were used on approximately 440 ng RNA. From the reads, TCRdb called clonotypes with MiXCR, one entry per CDR3 protein. Of 75,000 to 95,000 distinct CDR3 sequences listed, roughly 21% are singletons. Sample: a population of CD138-negative cells sorted from bone marrow. The receptors were gathered from a donor at least 40 years old with multiple myeloma.

The rearrangement links TRBV19 to TRBJ2-3; no clear D. The CDR3 covers 11 residues. Trimming took off 11 bases at V and 4 bases at J, with 10 bases between the two ends. Germline lookup yields CDR1 LNHDA and CDR2 SQIVND (reference sequence). CDR3 nucleotide sequence: TGTGCCTCGACAAACTCAGATACGCAGTATTTT. This translates into CASTNSDTQYF.

This clonotype has just a few counts. The chain carries TRBV12-3 or TRBV12-4 and TRBJ1-6, with TRBD1 matching 11 bases. The junction had 8 bases not matched to a gene; V was cut back by 6 bases and J by 13 bases. CDR3 length equals 14 residues. The DNA of the CDR3 is TGTGCCAGCAGGACGGGACAGGGGGTAGCTCCCCTCCACTTT. As protein: CASRTGQGVAPLHF.

Points on this clonotype: This sequence may be a read error, since a much larger clone differs from it by one base. The chain couples TRBV2 to TRBJ2-6; TRBD1 is a possible D gene (5 bases). The CDR3 consists of 16 residues. Germline values: CDR1 SNHLY, CDR2 FYNNEI. CDR3 DNA: TGTGCCACCACTCCTTACGGTAGCTCTGGGGCCAACGTCCAGACTTTC. It yields the protein CATTPYGSSGANVQTF.

This clonotype was seen ten or more times. The chain has TRBV5-1 and TRBJ2-1; no clear D. The germline gives CDR1 SGHRS, CDR2 YFSETQ. The V gene lost 4 bases and the J gene lost 0 bases, with 17 bases spanning the gap. The CDR3 length is 17 residues. CDR3 sequence: CASSRLLAASSYNEQFF. CDR3 DNA sequence: TGCGCCAGCAGCCGGCTTCTGGCGGCAAGCTCCTACAATGAGCAGTTCTTC.

As to this clonotype: A single base is all that separates this from a far larger clone, so a read error is likely. The chain has TRBV5-6 and TRBJ2-2; maybe TRBD2 (7 bases). Germline-derived CDR1 and CDR2 are SGHDT and YYEEEE. The CDR3 is 15 amino acids. CDR3 in DNA: TGTGCCAGCAGCTTGGAGGGGGGGCGGACCGGGGAGCTGCTTTTT. This translates into CASSLEGGRTGELLF.

At least ten counts were recorded for this clonotype. V is TRBV28 and J is TRBJ2-5; D possibly corresponds to TRBD2 (7 bases). The CDR3 length is 16 residues. The V end was cut by 3 bases, the J end by 4 bases, with 18 bases between. Looked up from germline, CDR1 is MDHEN and CDR2 is SYDVKM. CDR3 region: CASSFSRGTTPETQYF. CDR3 in DNA: TGTGCCAGCAGTTTTTCGCGGGGGACAACCCCAGAGACCCAGTACTTC.

This clonotype was observed many times. The V gene is TRBV5-6, the J gene TRBJ2-1; 7 positions match TRBD2. Germline CDR1 reads SGHDT; CDR2 reads YYEEEE. Trimming took 3 bases from V and 3 from J; bases not matched to a gene: 9. The CDR3 is 16 residues long. Written as DNA, the CDR3 is TGTGCCAGCAGCTCGGAGCGGGGTGAGATCTACAATGAGCAGTTCTTC. Its protein product is CASSSERGEIYNEQFF.

This clonotype was detected many times. This chain links TRBV6-2 or TRBV6-3 with TRBJ2-3; no clear D. The CDR3 consists of 12 residues. In germline, CDR1 is MNHEY, CDR2 SVGEGT. Trimming cost V 0 bases and J 6 bases, with 4 bases left between them. The CDR3 DNA is TGTGCCAGCAGTTACTCGATTGATACGCAGTATTTT. It yields the protein CASSYSIDTQYF.